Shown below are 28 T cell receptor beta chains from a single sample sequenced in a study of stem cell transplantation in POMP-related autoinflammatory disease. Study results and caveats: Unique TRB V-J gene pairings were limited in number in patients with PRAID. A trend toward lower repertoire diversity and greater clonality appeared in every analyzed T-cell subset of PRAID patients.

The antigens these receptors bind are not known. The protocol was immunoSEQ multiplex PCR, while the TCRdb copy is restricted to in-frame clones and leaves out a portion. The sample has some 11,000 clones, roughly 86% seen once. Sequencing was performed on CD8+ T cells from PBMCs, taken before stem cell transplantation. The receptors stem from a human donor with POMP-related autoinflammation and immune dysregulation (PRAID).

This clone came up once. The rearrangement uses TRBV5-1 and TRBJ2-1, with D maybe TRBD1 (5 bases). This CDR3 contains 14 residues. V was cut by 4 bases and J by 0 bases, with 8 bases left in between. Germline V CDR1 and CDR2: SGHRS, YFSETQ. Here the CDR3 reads CASSGASSYNEQFF. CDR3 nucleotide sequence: TGCGCCAGCAGCGGGGCTAGCTCCTACAATGAGCAGTTCTTC.

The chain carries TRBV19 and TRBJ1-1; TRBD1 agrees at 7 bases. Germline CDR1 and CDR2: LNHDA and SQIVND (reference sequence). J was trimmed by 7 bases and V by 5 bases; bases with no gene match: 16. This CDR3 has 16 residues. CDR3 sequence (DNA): TGTGCCAGTAGTGCATTGACAGGGCCCAGACGAAGTGAAGCTTTCTTT. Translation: CASSALTGPRRSEAFF.

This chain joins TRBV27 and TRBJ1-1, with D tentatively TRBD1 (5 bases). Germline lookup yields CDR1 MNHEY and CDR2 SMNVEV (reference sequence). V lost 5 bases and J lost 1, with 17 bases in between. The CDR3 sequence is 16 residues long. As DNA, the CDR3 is TGTGCCAGCAGTATCCGGCCCCGGGGCGGGAACACTGAAGCTTTCTTT. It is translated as CASSIRPRGGNTEAFF.

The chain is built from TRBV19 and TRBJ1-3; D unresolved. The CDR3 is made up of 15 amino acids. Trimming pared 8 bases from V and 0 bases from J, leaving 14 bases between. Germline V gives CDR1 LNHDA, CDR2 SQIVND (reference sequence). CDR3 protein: CASFPQASSGNTIYF. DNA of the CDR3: TGTGCCAGTTTCCCTCAGGCAAGCTCTGGAAACACCATATATTTT.

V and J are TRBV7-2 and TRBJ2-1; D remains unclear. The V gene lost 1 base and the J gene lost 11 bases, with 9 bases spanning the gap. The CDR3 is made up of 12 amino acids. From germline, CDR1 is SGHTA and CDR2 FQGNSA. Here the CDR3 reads CASSLEGPQQFF. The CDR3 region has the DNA TGTGCCAGCAGCTTAGAGGGCCCCCAGCAGTTCTTC.

The CDR3 protein is CASSSTLAGGTDTQYF. CDR3 nucleotides: TGTGCCAGCAGCTCCACCTTAGCGGGGGGCACAGATACGCAGTATTTT. This chain links TRBV7-8 with TRBJ2-3; 9 bases are a match to TRBD2. J lost 1 base, V lost 4 bases, and 6 bases had no gene match. Germline V gene data show CDR1 as SGHVS and CDR2 as FQNEAQ. This CDR3 region has 16 residues.

Written as DNA, the CDR3 is TGCGCCAGCAGCCAGCCTAGAACGGGGAACACTGAAGCTTTCTTT. Protein: CASSQPRTGNTEAFF. The V gene is TRBV4-1, the J gene TRBJ1-1; no definite D call. V dropped 3 bases and J dropped 1 base, with 12 bases sitting between them. This CDR3 is 15 amino acids long. Germline CDR1 is MGHRA and CDR2 is YSYEKL.

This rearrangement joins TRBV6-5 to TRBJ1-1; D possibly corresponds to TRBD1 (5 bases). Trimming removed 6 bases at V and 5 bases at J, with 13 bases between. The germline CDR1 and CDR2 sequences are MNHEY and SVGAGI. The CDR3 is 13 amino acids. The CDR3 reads CASRPSEGTEAFF. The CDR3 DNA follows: TGTGCCAGCAGACCGAGCGAGGGGACTGAAGCTTTCTTT.

The CDR3 is CASSGRNQETQYF. DNA of the CDR3: TGTGCCAGCAGTGGACGTAACCAAGAGACCCAGTACTTC. The chain is built from TRBV2 and TRBJ2-5; D not resolved. This CDR3 spans 13 amino acids. Germline CDR1 reads SNHLY; CDR2 reads FYNNEI. V was cut by 4 bases and J by 0 bases, with 6 bases left in between.

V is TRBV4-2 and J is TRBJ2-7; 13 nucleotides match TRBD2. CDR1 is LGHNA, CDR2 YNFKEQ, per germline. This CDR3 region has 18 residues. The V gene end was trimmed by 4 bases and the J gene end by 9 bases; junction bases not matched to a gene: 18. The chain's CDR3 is CASSPTSGRPPGVDGQYF. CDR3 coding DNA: TGTGCCAGCAGCCCGACTAGCGGGAGGCCCCCGGGAGTCGACGGGCAGTACTTC.

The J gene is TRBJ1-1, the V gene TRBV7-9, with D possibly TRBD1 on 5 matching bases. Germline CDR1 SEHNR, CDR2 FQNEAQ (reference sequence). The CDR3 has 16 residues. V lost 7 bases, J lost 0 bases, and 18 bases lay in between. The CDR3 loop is CASNLPGRGMNTEAFF. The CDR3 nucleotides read TGTGCCAGCAACCTCCCAGGGCGGGGGATGAACACTGAAGCTTTCTTT.

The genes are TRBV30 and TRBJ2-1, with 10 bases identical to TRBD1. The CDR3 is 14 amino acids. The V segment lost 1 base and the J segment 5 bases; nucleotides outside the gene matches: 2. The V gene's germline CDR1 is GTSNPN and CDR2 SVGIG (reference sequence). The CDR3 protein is CAWSAGTGDNEQFF. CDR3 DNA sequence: TGTGCCTGGAGTGCCGGGACAGGGGACAATGAGCAGTTCTTC.

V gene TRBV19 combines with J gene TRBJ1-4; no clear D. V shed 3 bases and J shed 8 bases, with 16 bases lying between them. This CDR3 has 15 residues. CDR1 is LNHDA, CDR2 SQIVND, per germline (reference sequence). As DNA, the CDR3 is TGTGCCAGTAGTATGGGGAGGCGGGGAAAGGAAAAACTGTTTTTT. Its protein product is CASSMGRRGKEKLFF.

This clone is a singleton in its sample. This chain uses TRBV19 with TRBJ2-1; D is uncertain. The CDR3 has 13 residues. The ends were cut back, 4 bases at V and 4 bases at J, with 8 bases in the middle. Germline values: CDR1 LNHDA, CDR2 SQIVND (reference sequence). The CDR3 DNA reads TGTGCCAGTAGTAGGGCAGATTACAATGAGCAGTTCTTC. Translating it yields CASSRADYNEQFF. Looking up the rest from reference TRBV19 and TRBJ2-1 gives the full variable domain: DGGITQSPKYLFRKEGQNVTLSCEQNLNHDAMYWYRQDPGQGLRLIYYSQIVNDFQKGDIAEGYSVSREKKESFPLTVTSAQKNPTAFYLCASSRADYNEQFFGPGTRLTVL.

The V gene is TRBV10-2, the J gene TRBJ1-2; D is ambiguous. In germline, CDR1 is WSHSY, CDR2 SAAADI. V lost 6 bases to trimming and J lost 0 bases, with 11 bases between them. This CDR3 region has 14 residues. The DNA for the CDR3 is TGCGCCAGCAGGGGAGTGGACCCTAACTATGGCTACACCTTC. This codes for CASRGVDPNYGYTF.

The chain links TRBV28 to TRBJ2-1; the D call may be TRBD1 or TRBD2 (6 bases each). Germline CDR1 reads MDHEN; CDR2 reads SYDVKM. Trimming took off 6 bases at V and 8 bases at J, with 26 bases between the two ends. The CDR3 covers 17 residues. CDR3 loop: CASRSLRVTPEGDEQFF. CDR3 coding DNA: TGTGCCAGCAGATCCCTAAGGGTAACCCCGGAGGGGGATGAGCAGTTCTTC.

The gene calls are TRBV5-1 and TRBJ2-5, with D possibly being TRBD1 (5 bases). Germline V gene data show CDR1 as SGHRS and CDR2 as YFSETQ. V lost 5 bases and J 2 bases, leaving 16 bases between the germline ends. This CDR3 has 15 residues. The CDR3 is CASRKYRQPQETQYF. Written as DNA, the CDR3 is TGCGCCAGCAGAAAGTATCGACAGCCTCAAGAGACCCAGTACTTC.

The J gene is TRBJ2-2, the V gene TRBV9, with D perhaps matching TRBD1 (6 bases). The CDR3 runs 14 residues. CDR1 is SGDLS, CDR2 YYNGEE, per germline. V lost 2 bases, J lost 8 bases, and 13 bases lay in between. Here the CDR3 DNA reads TGTGCCAGCAGCGTTACAGGGCCCCCTGGGGAGCTGTTTTTT. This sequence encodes CASSVTGPPGELFF.

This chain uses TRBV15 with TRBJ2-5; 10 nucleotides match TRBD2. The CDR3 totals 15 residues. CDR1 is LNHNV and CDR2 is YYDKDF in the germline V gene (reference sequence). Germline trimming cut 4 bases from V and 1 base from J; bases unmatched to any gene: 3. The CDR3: CATSTSGGGQETQYF. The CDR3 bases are TGTGCCACCAGCACCAGCGGGGGGGGCCAAGAGACCCAGTACTTC.

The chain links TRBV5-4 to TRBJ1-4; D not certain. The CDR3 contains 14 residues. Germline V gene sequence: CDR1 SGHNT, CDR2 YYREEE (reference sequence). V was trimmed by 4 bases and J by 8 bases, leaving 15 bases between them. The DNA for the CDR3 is TGTGCCAGCAGCCCGGGCCCGGCAAGCGAAAAACTGTTTTTT. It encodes CASSPGPASEKLFF.

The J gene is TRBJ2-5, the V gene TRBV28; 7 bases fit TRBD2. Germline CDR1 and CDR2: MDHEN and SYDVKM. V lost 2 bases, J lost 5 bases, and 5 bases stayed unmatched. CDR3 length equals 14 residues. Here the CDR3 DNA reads TGTGCCAGCAGTTTAGAACTAGCGCTGGAGACCCAGTACTTC. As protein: CASSLELALETQYF.

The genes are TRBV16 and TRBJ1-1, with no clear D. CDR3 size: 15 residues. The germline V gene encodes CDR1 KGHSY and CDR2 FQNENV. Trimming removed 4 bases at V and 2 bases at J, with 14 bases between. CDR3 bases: TGTGCCAGCAGCCCTATCCCGGACTCTAACACTGAAGCTTTCTTT. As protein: CASSPIPDSNTEAFF.

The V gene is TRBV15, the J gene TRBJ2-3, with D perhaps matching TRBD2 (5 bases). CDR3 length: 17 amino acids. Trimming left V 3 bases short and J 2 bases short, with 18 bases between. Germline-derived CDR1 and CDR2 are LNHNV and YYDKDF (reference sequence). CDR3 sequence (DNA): TGTGCCACCAGCAGTCCTAGCACAAACCCCAACACAGATACGCAGTATTTT. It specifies CATSSPSTNPNTDTQYF. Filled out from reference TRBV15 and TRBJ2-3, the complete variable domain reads DAMVIQNPRYQVTQFGKPVTLSCSQTLNHNVMYWYQQKSSQAPKLLFHYYDKDFNNEADTPDNFQSRRPNTSFCFLDIRSPGLGDTAMYLCATSSPSTNPNTDTQYFGPGTRLTVL.

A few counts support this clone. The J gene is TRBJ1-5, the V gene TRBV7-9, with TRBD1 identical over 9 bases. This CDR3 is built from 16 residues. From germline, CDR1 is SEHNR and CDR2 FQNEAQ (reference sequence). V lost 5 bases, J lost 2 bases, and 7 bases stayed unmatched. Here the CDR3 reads CASSPTGGGGNQPQHF. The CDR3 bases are TGTGCCAGCAGCCCAACAGGGGGCGGGGGCAATCAGCCCCAGCATTTT.

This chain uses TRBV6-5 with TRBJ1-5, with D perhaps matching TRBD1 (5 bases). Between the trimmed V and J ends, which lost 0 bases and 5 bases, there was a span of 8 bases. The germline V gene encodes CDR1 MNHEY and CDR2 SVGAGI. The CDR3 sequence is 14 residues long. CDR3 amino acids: CASSYSAGHQPQHF. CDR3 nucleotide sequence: TGTGCCAGCAGTTACTCGGCAGGGCATCAGCCCCAGCATTTT.

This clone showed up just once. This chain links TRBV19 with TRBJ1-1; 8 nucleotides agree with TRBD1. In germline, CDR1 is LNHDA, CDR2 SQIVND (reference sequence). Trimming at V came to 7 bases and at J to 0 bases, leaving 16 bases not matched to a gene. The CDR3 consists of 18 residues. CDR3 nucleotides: TGTGCCAGTAAGGATACTTTATGGGCAGGGGGCTTGAACACTGAAGCTTTCTTT. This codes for CASKDTLWAGGLNTEAFF.

DNA for the CDR3: TGTGCCAGCAGCTTCCGGGAGGAGGGCAATCAGCCCCAGCATTTT. This codes for CASSFREEGNQPQHF. This chain joins TRBV5-6 and TRBJ1-5; D is ambiguous. V lost 2 bases and J 2 bases, leaving 11 bases between the germline ends. CDR1 is SGHDT and CDR2 is YYEEEE in the germline V gene. The CDR3 spans 15 residues.

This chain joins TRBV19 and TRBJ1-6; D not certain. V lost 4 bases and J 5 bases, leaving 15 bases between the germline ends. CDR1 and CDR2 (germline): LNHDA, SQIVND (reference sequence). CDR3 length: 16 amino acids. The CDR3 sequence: CASSRRREANNSPLHF. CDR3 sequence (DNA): TGTGCCAGTAGTAGGAGGAGGGAGGCTAATAATTCACCCCTCCACTTT.